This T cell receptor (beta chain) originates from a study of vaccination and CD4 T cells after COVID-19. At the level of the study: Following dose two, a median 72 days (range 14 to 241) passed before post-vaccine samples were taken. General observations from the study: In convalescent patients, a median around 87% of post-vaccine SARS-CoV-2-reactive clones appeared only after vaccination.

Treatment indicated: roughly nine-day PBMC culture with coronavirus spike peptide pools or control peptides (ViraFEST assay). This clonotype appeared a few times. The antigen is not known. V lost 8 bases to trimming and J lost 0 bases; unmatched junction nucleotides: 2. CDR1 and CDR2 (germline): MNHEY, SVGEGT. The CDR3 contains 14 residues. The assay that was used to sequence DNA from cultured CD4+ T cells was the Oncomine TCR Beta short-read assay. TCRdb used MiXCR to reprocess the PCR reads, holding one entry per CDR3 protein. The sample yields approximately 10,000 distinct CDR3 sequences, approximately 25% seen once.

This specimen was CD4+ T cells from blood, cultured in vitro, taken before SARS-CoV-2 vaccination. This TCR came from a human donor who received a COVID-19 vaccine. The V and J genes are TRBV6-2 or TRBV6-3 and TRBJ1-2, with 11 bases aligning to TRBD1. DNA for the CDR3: TGTGCCAGCGGGGACAGGGGGTCTAACTATGGCTACACCTTC. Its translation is CASGDRGSNYGYTF.